This TCR beta chain was retrieved from a study of vaccination and CD4 T cells after COVID-19. Study findings and constraints: Convalescent patients were relatively few, and early post-infection timepoints were missing. In convalescent patients, a median about 88% of post-vaccine SARS-CoV-2-reactive clones appeared only after vaccination.

Per germline, CDR1 SGHTA and CDR2 FQGNSA. This CDR3 region has 16 residues. V lost 0 bases, J lost 2 bases, and 11 bases lay in between. As for this clonotype: What it binds is not known.

Sequencing of the DNA from cultured CD4+ T cells was carried out with the Oncomine TCR Beta short-read assay. One entry per CDR3 protein, called by TCRdb with MiXCR from the PCR reads. The table includes about 13,000 distinct CDR3 sequences, around two thirds detected once. The treatment was: 10-day PBMC culture with coronavirus spike peptide pools or control peptides (ViraFEST assay). This sequence was found in a human donor who had recovered from COVID-19. The specimen was CD4+ T cells from blood, cultured in vitro. This chain joins TRBV7-2 and TRBJ1-5, with D possibly TRBD1 on 6 matching bases. In DNA form, the CDR3 reads TGTGCCAGCAGCTTAGCGGGGGGGCATGGCAATCAGCCCCAGCATTTT. This gives the protein CASSLAGGHGNQPQHF.